The rows below give T cell receptor beta chains drawn from one sample of a study of blood T cells in healthy people across ages. TCRdb reanalysed the 5' RACE reads using MiXCR and keeps one entry per CDR3 protein. The table lists about 730,000 distinct CDR3 sequences, 43% of them singletons. Sequenced: blood. These receptors were taken from a woman aged 55-69 years in good health. CDR3s include the opening cysteine and the closing phenylalanine or tryptophan. The D gene is left open where the match is weak. Some rows have no size entry. The others give once, few or many, or a class for an expanded clone.

V gene	clone size	D gene	J gene	CDR3 protein	CDR3 DNA
TRBV6-2/TRBV6-3	.	TRBD1	TRBJ1-6	CASSYVTGSSPLHF	TGTGCCAGCAGTTACGTGACAGGGAGTTCACCCCTCCACTTT
TRBV30	few	.	TRBJ1-2	CAWSLSAYGYTF	TGTGCCTGGAGTCTTTCGGCTTATGGCTACACCTTC
TRBV7-2	.	.	TRBJ2-3	CAGSARGQGQTDTQYF	TGTGCCGGCAGCGCCCGGGGGCAGGGCCAGACAGATACGCAGTATTTT
TRBV3-1	.	.	TRBJ1-2	CASSQVGANYGYTF	TGTGCCAGCAGCCAAGTGGGAGCAAACTATGGCTACACCTTC
TRBV9	.	.	TRBJ2-5	CASSVGSAYQETQYF	TGTGCCAGCAGCGTAGGATCGGCGTACCAAGAGACCCAGTACTTC
TRBV20-1	few	.	TRBJ2-1	CSARGPNEQFF	TGCAGTGCTAGAGGTCCGAATGAGCAGTTCTTC
TRBV29-1	once	.	TRBJ2-1	CSVSPQGSEQFF	TGCAGCGTGTCCCCACAGGGAAGTGAGCAGTTCTTC
TRBV9	.	.	TRBJ1-2	CASSVARREDGYTF	TGTGCCAGCAGCGTAGCTCGGAGGGAAGATGGCTACACCTTC
TRBV29-1	.	TRBD1	TRBJ2-1	CSVLTGGGNEQFF	TGCAGCGTTCTGACAGGGGGTGGGAATGAGCAGTTCTTC
TRBV7-2	few	.	TRBJ2-7	CASTETGYNEQYF	TGTGCCAGCACCGAAACTGGTTACAATGAGCAGTACTTC
TRBV12-3/TRBV12-4	few	.	TRBJ2-2	CASSRGGVRTGELFF	TGTGCCAGCTCCCGCGGAGGGGTTCGCACCGGGGAGCTGTTTTTT
TRBV4-1	once	TRBD1	TRBJ1-1	CASSQPTGNVTEAFF	TGCGCCAGCAGCCAACCGACAGGGAATGTCACTGAAGCTTTCTTT
TRBV12-3/TRBV12-4	many	.	TRBJ1-4	CASSPQAGATEKLFF	TGTGCCAGCAGTCCACAGGCGGGGGCAACTGAAAAACTGTTTTTT
TRBV24-1	.	TRBD2	TRBJ2-1	CATSDLSSGGYNEQFF	TGTGCCACCAGTGACCTCTCTAGCGGGGGGTACAATGAGCAGTTCTTC
TRBV6-6	.	.	TRBJ2-3	CASSYSRLSTDTQYF	TGTGCCAGCAGTTACTCGCGGCTTAGCACAGATACGCAGTATTTT
TRBV7-9	.	.	TRBJ2-7	CASSPVQEQYF	TGTGCCAGCAGCCCCGTCCAGGAGCAGTACTTC
TRBV18	.	.	TRBJ2-7	CDSSPKNGGVAYEQYF	TGTGACAGCTCACCAAAAAATGGGGGCGTAGCGTACGAGCAGTACTTC
TRBV6-5	once	.	TRBJ2-1	CASRPGTANDEQFF	TGTGCCAGCAGACCCGGGACTGCCAACGATGAGCAGTTCTTC
TRBV20-1	.	TRBD1	TRBJ2-7	CSAISGTASYEQYF	TGCAGTGCTATCTCCGGGACAGCCTCCTACGAGCAGTACTTC
TRBV7-2	.	TRBD2	TRBJ2-1	CASSLAGLAGASSYNEQFF	TGTGCCAGCAGCTTAGCAGGACTAGCGGGGGCCTCCTCCTACAATGAGCAGTTCTTC
TRBV20-1	.	.	TRBJ2-7	CSARDPLGHEQYF	TGCAGTGCTAGAGATCCCCTGGGACACGAGCAGTACTTC
TRBV20-1	.	.	TRBJ2-5	CSAPRGQETQYF	TGCAGTGCACCCCGGGGCCAAGAGACCCAGTACTTC
TRBV15	few	.	TRBJ2-1	CATSRDLPGAGDEQFF	TGTGCCACCAGCAGAGACCTACCCGGGGCTGGGGATGAGCAGTTCTTC
TRBV13	.	TRBD1	TRBJ2-1	CASSHPGQGMHEQFF	TGTGCCAGCAGCCATCCCGGACAGGGAATGCATGAGCAGTTCTTC
TRBV20-1	.	.	TRBJ2-6	CSASSGSSGTNVLTF	TGCAGTGCTAGCTCAGGTAGCTCTGGGACCAACGTCCTGACTTTC
TRBV5-1	many	TRBD2	TRBJ2-7	CASRSTSGVYEQYF	TGCGCCAGCAGGTCAACTAGCGGGGTCTACGAGCAGTACTTC
TRBV12-3/TRBV12-4	many	.	TRBJ2-7	CASRKTGEQYF	TGTGCCAGCAGGAAGACAGGCGAGCAGTACTTC
TRBV11-3	few	TRBD2	TRBJ2-3	CASSSRRGSTDTQYF	TGTGCCAGCAGCTCCCGGCGGGGGAGCACAGATACGCAGTATTTT
TRBV29-1	many	.	TRBJ1-2	CSAAGRGDGYTF	TGCAGCGCCGCGGGCAGGGGAGATGGCTACACCTTC
TRBV7-9	.	.	TRBJ2-5	CASSPDGEATQYF	TGTGCCAGTTCCCCGGACGGGGAAGCGACCCAGTACTTC
TRBV20-1	.	.	TRBJ2-5	CSARGRGSGQETQYF	TGCAGTGCTAGAGGACGGGGTTCAGGCCAAGAGACCCAGTACTTC
TRBV10-3	.	TRBD1	TRBJ1-2	CAISEWDRDPGGYTF	TGTGCCATCAGTGAGTGGGACAGGGACCCTGGAGGCTACACCTTC
TRBV15	few	TRBD2	TRBJ2-7	CATSRDGGGGNYEQYF	TGTGCCACCAGCAGAGATGGCGGCGGGGGGAACTACGAGCAGTACTTC
TRBV7-3	.	TRBD1	TRBJ1-2	CASSKWDRENYGYTF	TGTGCCAGCAGCAAATGGGACAGAGAGAACTATGGCTACACCTTC
TRBV7-9	.	TRBD1	TRBJ1-2	CASSSLPGQNYGYTF	TGTGCCAGCAGCTCCCTACCGGGACAGAACTATGGCTACACCTTC
TRBV11-3	.	.	TRBJ2-7	CASSLDGRGSYEQYF	TGTGCCAGCAGCTTAGACGGGAGAGGCTCCTACGAGCAGTACTTC
TRBV7-8	many	.	TRBJ2-5	CASSLTLSVSETQYF	TGTGCCAGCAGCTTGACCCTCTCCGTTTCGGAGACCCAGTACTTC
TRBV10-3	.	TRBD1	TRBJ1-1	CAITGTGGGLTEAFF	TGTGCCATCACCGGGACAGGGGGAGGCCTTACTGAAGCTTTCTTT
TRBV6-1	few	.	TRBJ1-2	CASSGSSYGYTF	TGTGCCAGCAGCGGGAGTTCGTATGGCTACACCTTC
TRBV5-1	.	TRBD2	TRBJ2-3	CASSSFGREGGADTQYF	TGCGCCAGCAGCTCCTTCGGGCGGGAGGGAGGAGCAGATACGCAGTATTTT
TRBV30	few	TRBD2	TRBJ2-7	CAWSGGDPTRQYF	TGTGCCTGGAGCGGGGGGGATCCTACGAGGCAGTACTTC
TRBV25-1	.	.	TRBJ2-7	CASSEGIREQYF	TGTGCCAGCAGTGAAGGGATTAGAGAGCAGTACTTC
TRBV20-1	few	TRBD1	TRBJ1-2	CSARDYGQGYGYTF	TGCAGTGCTAGAGATTACGGACAGGGCTATGGCTACACCTTC
TRBV24-1	many	.	TRBJ2-3	CATSDFDGTDTQYF	TGTGCCACCAGTGATTTCGACGGCACAGATACGCAGTATTTT
TRBV20-1	.	.	TRBJ2-2	CSASKLGGPGGELFF	TGCAGTGCCTCTAAGTTAGGGGGGCCTGGCGGGGAGCTGTTTTTT